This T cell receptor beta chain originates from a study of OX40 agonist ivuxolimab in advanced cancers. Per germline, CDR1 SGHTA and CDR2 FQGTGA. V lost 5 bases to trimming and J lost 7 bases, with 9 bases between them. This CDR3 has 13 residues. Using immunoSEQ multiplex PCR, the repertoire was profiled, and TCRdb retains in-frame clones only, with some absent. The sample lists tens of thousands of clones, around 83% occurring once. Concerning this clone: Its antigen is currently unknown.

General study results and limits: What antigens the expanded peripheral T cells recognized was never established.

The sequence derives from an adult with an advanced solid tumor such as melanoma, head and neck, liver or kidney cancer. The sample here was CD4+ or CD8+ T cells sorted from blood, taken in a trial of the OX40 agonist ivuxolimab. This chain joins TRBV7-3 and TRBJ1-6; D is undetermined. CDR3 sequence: CASSEDGNSPLHF. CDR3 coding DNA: TGTGCCAGCAGCGAGGACGGCAATTCACCCCTCCACTTT.